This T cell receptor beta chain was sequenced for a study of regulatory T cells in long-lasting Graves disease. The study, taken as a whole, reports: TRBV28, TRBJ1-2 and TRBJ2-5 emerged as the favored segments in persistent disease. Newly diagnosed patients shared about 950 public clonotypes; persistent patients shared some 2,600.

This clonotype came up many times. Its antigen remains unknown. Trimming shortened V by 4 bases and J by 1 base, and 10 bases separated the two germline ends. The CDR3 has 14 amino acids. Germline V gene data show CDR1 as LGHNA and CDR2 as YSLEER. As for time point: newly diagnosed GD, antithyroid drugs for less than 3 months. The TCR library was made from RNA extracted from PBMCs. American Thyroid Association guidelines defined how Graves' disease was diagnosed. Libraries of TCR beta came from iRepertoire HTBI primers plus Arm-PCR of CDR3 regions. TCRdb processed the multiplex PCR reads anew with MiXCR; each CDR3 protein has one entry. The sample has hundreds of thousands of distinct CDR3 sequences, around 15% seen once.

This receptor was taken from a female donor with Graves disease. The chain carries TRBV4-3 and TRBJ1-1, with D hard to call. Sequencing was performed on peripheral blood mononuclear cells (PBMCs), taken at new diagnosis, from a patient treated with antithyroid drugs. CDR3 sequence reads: CASSRGGANTEAFF. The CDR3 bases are TGCGCCAGCAGCCGCGGAGGAGCGAACACTGAAGCTTTCTTT.